Listed below are T cell receptor beta chains from one sample, sequenced in a study of CD8 T cells in ankylosing spondylitis. One entry per CDR3 protein results from TCRdb running MiXCR on the 5' RACE reads. The sample holds 240,000 or so distinct CDR3 sequences, approximately 9% seen once. The source material was blood, either unsorted or a sorted T cell fraction (not recorded which). The source of these receptors is a male donor with ankylosing spondylitis or in good health (not recorded which). Each CDR3 is given with its conserved first and last residue. D genes are given only for firm matches. The size of a clone is reported for some rows only, either as once, few or many, or as a class for expanded clones.

d_call cdr3_length j_call clone_size v_call cdr3_aa cdr3_nt
TRBD2 15 TRBJ2-1 - TRBV7-3 CASSLKGTSGLEQFF TGTGCCAGCAGCTTAAAGGGAACTAGCGGGCTTGAGCAGTTCTTC
- 15 TRBJ2-1 many TRBV7-2 CASSLGTHYYNEQFF TGTGCCAGCAGCTTAGGAACCCATTATTACAATGAGCAGTTCTTC
TRBD1 16 TRBJ2-3 - TRBV10-3 CAISPRGTGETDTQYF TGTGCCATCAGTCCTAGGGGGACAGGGGAAACAGATACGCAGTATTTT
- 14 TRBJ1-3 many TRBV12-3/TRBV12-4 CASSSTGKGNTIYF TGTGCCAGCAGTTCCACAGGGAAAGGAAACACCATATATTTT
- 12 TRBJ2-5 many TRBV27 CASRGLQETQYF TGTGCCAGCAGGGGCTTACAAGAGACCCAGTACTTC
- 13 TRBJ1-2 many TRBV27 CASRARSGNGYTF TGTGCCAGCAGGGCTAGGAGTGGCAACGGCTACACCTTC
- 14 TRBJ1-5 many TRBV29-1 CSVRDGGYNQPQHF TGCAGCGTTCGGGACGGGGGTTACAATCAGCCCCAGCATTTT
- 16 TRBJ2-1 many TRBV20-1 CSALQVDRPSYNEQFF TGCAGTGCTCTTCAAGTAGACAGGCCCTCCTACAATGAGCAGTTCTTC
- 13 TRBJ2-1 many TRBV6-2/TRBV6-3 CASNLGAVNEQFF TGTGCCAGCAACCTGGGGGCAGTCAATGAGCAGTTCTTC
- 14 TRBJ2-4 many TRBV9 CASSVGRSENIQYF TGTGCCAGCAGCGTAGGAAGGTCCGAGAACATTCAGTACTTC
- 13 TRBJ1-1 many TRBV12-3/TRBV12-4 CASSPHTRGEAFF TGTGCCAGCAGCCCGCATACGCGAGGAGAAGCTTTCTTT
TRBD1 16 TRBJ2-1 many TRBV27 CASSPYGTGYDNEQFF TGTGCCAGCAGTCCGTACGGGACAGGGTATGACAATGAGCAGTTCTTC
- 14 TRBJ1-5 many TRBV5-5 CASSYRDNYQPQHF TGTGCCAGCAGTTACCGGGACAACTATCAGCCCCAGCATTTT
- 15 TRBJ1-1 many TRBV25-1 CASSDFGRGGTEAFF TGTGCCAGCAGTGACTTTGGTAGGGGCGGCACTGAAGCTTTCTTT
- 11 TRBJ1-2 many TRBV7-9 CASVFPRGYTF TGTGCCAGCGTCTTTCCCCGAGGCTACACCTTC
- 13 TRBJ2-4 many TRBV7-2 CASSSRQENIQYF TGTGCCAGCAGCTCCCGACAGGAAAACATTCAGTACTTC
- 13 TRBJ2-7 many TRBV20-1 CSGVGQGNYEQYF TGCAGTGGGGTCGGGCAGGGTAATTACGAGCAGTACTTC
- 14 TRBJ2-5 - TRBV3-1 CASSQEGVVETQYF TGTGCCAGCAGCCAGGAGGGCGTCGTAGAGACCCAGTACTTC
- 15 TRBJ2-3 - TRBV7-6 CASSPGGPPTDTQYF TGTGCCAGCAGCCCCGGCGGCCCCCCCACAGATACGCAGTATTTT
TRBD1 15 TRBJ1-1 - TRBV27 CASSLQAGGFTEAFF TGTGCCAGCAGTTTACAGGCAGGGGGCTTCACTGAAGCTTTCTTT
- 13 TRBJ2-1 once TRBV19 CASSWRDYNEQFF TGTGCCAGTAGTTGGAGGGACTACAATGAGCAGTTCTTC
TRBD2 15 TRBJ2-1 many TRBV6-5 CASSLSGGANNEQFF TGTGCCAGCAGTTTGAGCGGGGGGGCTAACAATGAGCAGTTCTTC
- 12 TRBJ1-1 many TRBV7-9 CASSIDITEAFF TGTGCCAGCAGCATAGACATAACTGAAGCTTTCTTT
TRBD2 15 TRBJ2-3 many TRBV7-2 CASSPGLAISDTQYF TGTGCCAGCAGCCCGGGACTAGCGATCTCCGATACGCAGTATTTT